The source of this T cell receptor (beta chain) is a study of spatial heterogeneity in lung cancer. Study context: A unique TCR and UMI combination showed up more than ten times in raw reads, on average. Study results and limitations: For expanded intratumoral alpha and beta TCRs, counts tracked tumor mutation counts. Ubiquitous expanded TCR counts tracked ubiquitous nonsynonymous mutations, and regional counts tracked regional ones.

By share, this clonotype counts as medium-sized. The target antigen is unknown. Time point denoted: sample taken at primary tumor resection. Unsorted tumor, nontumor lung tissue or cryopreserved PBMC supplied the whole RNA. Unique molecular identifiers tagged every individual TCR cDNA molecule. TCRdb re-derived calls from the 5' RACE reads in MiXCR, one entry per CDR3 protein. Of about 2,900 distinct CDR3 sequences listed, approximately 12% are singletons. This CDR3 contains 12 residues. CDR1 DFQATT and CDR2 SNEGSKA come from the germline V gene (reference sequence). The V end lost 6 bases, the J end lost 5 bases, and 14 bases lay between the germline ends.

The sample was lung tumor tissue, taken at surgery. The chain joins TRBV20-1 to TRBJ2-7; no firm D call. The clonotype was recovered from a male donor with early-stage non-small cell lung cancer. The CDR3 DNA reads TGCAGTGCCCTAGACAAGGAGCACGAGCAGTACTTC. Translating gives CSALDKEHEQYF.